Each of the 26 T cell receptor beta chains below was sequenced from the same sample in a study of blood T cell repertoires in COVID-19. Profiling relied on immunoSEQ multiplex PCR, and the TCRdb table lists in-frame clones only, not all of them. The sample has roughly 250,000 clones, approximately 83% seen once. Sequenced input: peripheral blood. The receptors derive from a person between 65 and 79 years old with COVID-19, enrolled during active disease.

V usage is TRBV6-1 and J usage is TRBJ1-5; TRBD1 might be the D (6 bases). Trimming took 6 bases from V and 0 from J, leaving 18 bases between them. Germline CDR1 MNHNS, CDR2 SASEGT. CDR3 length equals 17 residues. The CDR3 sequence is CASRETGIPYSNQPQHF. In nucleotides, the CDR3 is TGTGCCAGCAGGGAAACAGGGATCCCATATAGCAATCAGCCCCAGCATTTT.

This chain connects TRBV7-2 to TRBJ1-6, with TRBD1 identical over 10 bases. The trim removed 7 bases at V and 8 bases at J, leaving 17 bases unmatched. The CDR3 is 18 residues long. Germline V gives CDR1 SGHTA, CDR2 FQGNSA. The CDR3 loop is CASKGGTGVVVGDSPLHF. Here the CDR3 DNA reads TGTGCCAGCAAAGGGGGGACAGGGGTTGTGGTAGGGGATTCACCCCTCCACTTT.

This clone was observed a few times. The CDR3 loop reads CASSIIRGGDRQETQYF. The CDR3 coding sequence is TGTGCCAGTAGTATAATCCGTGGGGGGGATCGCCAAGAGACCCAGTACTTC. The chain has TRBV19 and TRBJ2-5; TRBD2 matches 7 bases. Germline-derived CDR1 and CDR2 are LNHDA and SQIVND (reference sequence). This CDR3 has 17 residues. After removal of 2 bases from V and 1 base from J, the junction contained 10 bases not matched to a gene.

This clone was seen only once. The chain employs TRBV10-3 and TRBJ1-2, with D uncertain. The V end was cut by 2 bases, the J end by 4 bases, with 14 bases between. The germline CDR1 and CDR2 sequences are ENHRY and SYGVKD. CDR3 length: 15 residues. CDR3 sequence (DNA): TGTGCCATCAGTGAGAACTTAGCCGCCTTCTATGGCTACACCTTC. This gives the protein CAISENLAAFYGYTF.

The chain links TRBV5-8 to TRBJ1-2, with a weak D call TRBD1 (5 bases). The CDR3 is 16 residues long. V gave up 1 base and J gave up 0 bases, with 13 bases separating them. Germline CDR1 reads SGHTS; CDR2 reads YDEGEE. The CDR3 loop is CASSLPGPGANYGYTF. CDR3 coding DNA: TGTGCCAGCAGCTTGCCCGGACCGGGGGCTAACTATGGCTACACCTTC.

This chain connects TRBV3-1 (or the pseudogene TRBV3-2) to TRBJ1-1; 9 bases fit TRBD1. Trimming removed 2 bases from V and 11 bases from J; junction bases left unmatched: 12. The CDR3 runs to 15 residues. From germline, CDR1 is LGHDT and CDR2 YNNKEL (reference sequence). The CDR3 region is CASSQTGQGRLWAFF. CDR3 DNA: TGTGCCAGCAGCCAAACAGGACAGGGGCGCTTGTGGGCTTTCTTT.

The chain carries TRBV28 and TRBJ2-7, with D possibly TRBD2 on 6 matching bases. The germline V gene encodes CDR1 MDHEN and CDR2 SYDVKM. The V end was cut by 7 bases, the J end by 1 base, with 11 bases between. CDR3 length: 13 residues. CDR3 DNA sequence: TGTGCCAGCACCCTGGGAGGATCCTACGAGCAGTACTTC. Encoded protein: CASTLGGSYEQYF.

V is TRBV4-1 and J is TRBJ2-7; D perhaps matches TRBD1 (6 bases). CDR1 MGHRA and CDR2 YSYEKL come from the germline V gene. The ends were cut back, 0 bases at V and 5 bases at J, with 11 bases in the middle. CDR3 length: 14 residues. CDR3 sequence reads: CASSQDYRVDEQYF. The CDR3 coding sequence is TGCGCCAGCAGCCAAGATTACAGGGTCGACGAGCAGTACTTC.

This chain connects TRBV11-2 to TRBJ1-4; no reliable D call. The germline CDR1 and CDR2 sequences are SGHAT and FQNNGV. CDR3 length equals 14 residues. V was shortened by 1 base and J by 6 bases, with 9 bases between the two germline ends. CDR3 coding DNA: TGTGCCAGCAGCTTAGTGAGATTCTATGAAAAACTGTTTTTT. It yields the protein CASSLVRFYEKLFF.

This sequence joins TRBV18 and TRBJ2-7, with a possible D match to TRBD2 (5 bases). CDR3 length: 11 residues. The V and J ends lost 3 bases and 7 bases respectively, with 7 bases between them. Germline-derived CDR1 and CDR2 are KGHSH and LQKENI. The CDR3 DNA follows: TGTGCCAGCTCACCCGGCGGGGAGCAGTACTTC. The encoded protein is CASSPGGEQYF. Full variable domain (missing parts from reference TRBV18 and TRBJ2-7): NAGVMQNPRHLVRRRGQEARLRCSPMKGHSHVYWYRQLPEEGLKFMVYLQKENIIDESGMPKERFSAEFPKEGPSILRIQQVVRGDSAAYFCASSPGGEQYFGPGTRLTVT.

The chain is built from TRBV7-8 and TRBJ1-1; 7 bases fit TRBD1. Germline assignment: CDR1 SGHVS and CDR2 FQNEAQ. With 9 bases clipped from V and 1 base from J, the junction kept 14 bases outside the gene matches. This CDR3 has 16 residues. For the CDR3, the DNA is TGTGCCAGTCGTATTGCGACAGGGATTGGGAACACTGAAGCTTTCTTT. Encoded protein: CASRIATGIGNTEAFF.

This clone was detected only once. The gene calls are TRBV11-2 and TRBJ2-7, with 8 bases that match TRBD2. This CDR3 contains 15 residues. Per germline, CDR1 SGHAT and CDR2 FQNNGV. The ends lost 1 base at V and 5 bases at J; junction bases unmatched: 7. CDR3 bases: TGTGCCAGCAGCTTAGCCGGGAGGGCCCGAGACGAGCAGTACTTC. This codes for CASSLAGRARDEQYF.

V usage is TRBV28 and J usage is TRBJ2-7; the D gene is possibly TRBD2 (6 bases). The CDR3 runs 14 residues. CDR1 is MDHEN and CDR2 is SYDVKM in the germline V gene. V was pared by 4 bases and J by 5 bases, with 15 bases between. The CDR3 loop is CASSYYGSLNEQYF. DNA of the CDR3: TGTGCCAGCAGTTACTACGGGAGCCTCAACGAGCAGTACTTC.

Here the CDR3 reads CASSQDRGRNTIYF. CDR3 coding DNA: TGTGCCAGCAGTCAGGACAGGGGGCGGAACACCATATATTTT. J is TRBJ1-3 and V is TRBV27; the match to TRBD1 covers 11 bases. With V trimmed by 5 bases and J by 7 bases, 4 bases remained unmatched. Germline V gene data show CDR1 as MNHEY and CDR2 as SMNVEV (reference sequence). The CDR3 has 14 amino acids.

This chain links TRBV29-1 with TRBJ2-1; 7 nucleotides match TRBD1. CDR1 is SQVTM and CDR2 is ANQGSEA in the germline V gene. The CDR3 contains 14 residues. V shed 7 bases, J shed 0 bases, and the junction held 6 bases outside the gene matches. In DNA, the CDR3 is TGCAGCGGAGGGACAGTGGTCTCCTACAATGAGCAGTTCTTC. This codes for CSGGTVVSYNEQFF.

J is TRBJ2-1 and V is TRBV9; 9 nucleotides agree with TRBD1. V gave up 2 bases and J gave up 4 bases; unmatched junction bases: 1. The CDR3 has 14 amino acids. Germline CDR1 SGDLS, CDR2 YYNGEE. The CDR3 coding sequence is TGTGCCAGCAGCGTCGGACAGGGGTACAATGAGCAGTTCTTC. Amino acid sequence: CASSVGQGYNEQFF.

The chain couples TRBV7-2 to TRBJ2-4; tentatively, D is TRBD1 (6 bases). Trimming removed 5 bases from V and 0 bases from J, with 14 bases in between. Per germline, CDR1 SGHTA and CDR2 FQGNSA. The length of the CDR3 is 16 residues. The CDR3 region is CASSRRTELAKNIQYF. The DNA for the CDR3 is TGTGCCAGCAGCCGTCGGACAGAGCTAGCCAAAAACATTCAGTACTTC.

This chain links TRBV28 with TRBJ1-2; D might be TRBD1 (5 bases). From germline, CDR1 is MDHEN and CDR2 SYDVKM. V lost 5 bases and J 3 bases, leaving 13 bases between the germline ends. This CDR3 is 14 amino acids long. The CDR3 DNA reads as TGTGCCAGCAGTGGCACGGGGGGGTACTATGGCTACACCTTC. Its translation is CASSGTGGYYGYTF.

The rearrangement links TRBV9 to TRBJ2-3; D gene unclear. The CDR3 spans 15 residues. The germline V gene has CDR1 SGDLS and CDR2 YYNGEE. Trimming took off 1 base at V and 2 bases at J, with 11 bases between the two ends. CDR3 residues: CASSVMIQPTDTQYF. CDR3 bases: TGTGCCAGCAGCGTAATGATACAACCCACAGATACGCAGTATTTT.

The J gene is TRBJ2-5, the V gene TRBV3-1 (or the pseudogene TRBV3-2); 7 bases match TRBD2. This CDR3 comprises 14 residues. Germline V gene sequence: CDR1 LGHDT, CDR2 YNNKEL (reference sequence). V dropped 1 base and J dropped 4; count of bases not matched to a gene: 3. The CDR3 loop is CASSQGLASETQYF. CDR3 nucleotide sequence: TGTGCCAGCAGCCAAGGACTAGCATCAGAGACCCAGTACTTC.

The rearrangement uses TRBV3-1 (or the pseudogene TRBV3-2) and TRBJ2-7, with D perhaps TRBD1 (5 bases). The CDR3 is 14 residues long. Per germline, CDR1 LGHDT and CDR2 YNNKEL (reference sequence). Trimming removed 11 bases from V and 3 bases from J, with 20 bases in between. The CDR3 loop is CAVSQGPWNYEQYF. The CDR3 coding sequence is TGTGCCGTTTCCCAGGGTCCTTGGAACTACGAGCAGTACTTC.

This chain connects TRBV7-5 to TRBJ2-7; the table's D call, TRBD2, was not checked against the DNA. TRBV7-5 is tagged as a pseudogene. CDR3 length equals 17 residues. The CDR3 coding sequence is TGTGCCAGACCCCAGGTCGCTCTTTCGGGTGGTCGGGGGGAGCAGTACTTC. Translating it yields CARPQVALSGGRGEQYF.

This clone was recorded a few times. The CDR3 DNA sequence: TGTGCCAGCAGCTTTGCAGGGGTCAGCTCTGGAAACACCATATATTTT. Translation: CASSFAGVSSGNTIYF. The V and J genes are TRBV7-2 and TRBJ1-3; possibly TRBD1 for D (6 bases). V lost 3 bases and J 0 bases, leaving 12 bases between the germline ends. The CDR3 sequence is 16 residues long. CDR1 and CDR2 (germline): SGHTA, FQGNSA.

To note about this clone: Here the CDR3 omits its conserved ending phenylalanine or tryptophan, so a read error is the likely source. The DNA is left out, because the CDR3 cannot be placed on it with certainty; the CDR3 is given as TCRdb lists it. The chain uses TRBV7-3 and TRBJ1-1. Germline V CDR1 and CDR2: SGHTA, FQGTGA. The CDR3 length equals 8 residues, ends included. This CDR3 is CASSDVYS.

This clone has only one observation. The rearrangement links TRBV10-3 to TRBJ2-3, with TRBD2 matching over 10 bases. CDR3 size: 15 residues. With V trimmed by 6 bases and J by 4 bases, 7 bases remained unmatched. Germline V lookup: CDR1 ENHRY, CDR2 SYGVKD. The CDR3 region is CAIRGAGGRPDTQYF. The CDR3 DNA is TGTGCCATCAGAGGAGCGGGGGGGCGTCCAGATACGCAGTATTTT.

The CDR3 spells CASSAQRTANTEAFF. CDR3 coding DNA: TGTGCCAGCAGCGCGCAACGGACAGCGAACACTGAAGCTTTCTTT. The chain recombines TRBV7-6 with TRBJ1-1; tentatively, D is TRBD1 (6 bases). Germline V CDR1 and CDR2: SGHVS, FNYEAQ. CDR3 length: 15 residues. The V end lost 5 bases, the J end lost 1 base, and 14 bases lay between the germline ends.